The clone carrying this TCR beta chain occurred many times. The data stem from a study of blood T cells in healthy people across ages. Isolation recovered at least 7 million PBMCs from every sample. Next came a second PCR, run for about 6 to 11 cycles, which used a sample-barcoded 5' primer along with a J-beta primer mix. All samples gave at least 2.5 million CDR3-containing paired-end reads. In TCRdb, the 5' RACE reads were re-called with MiXCR into one record per CDR3 protein. The data contain about 500,000 distinct CDR3 sequences, nearly 25% of them singletons. CDR3 length: 11 residues. V was cut by 4 bases and J by 2 bases, with 3 bases left in between. The V gene's germline CDR1 is SQVTM and CDR2 ANQGSEA. The data also belong to a second study, concerning T cells of mothers and their children. As that report states: In the second PCR, M1S primer introduced barcodes and 2-4 random bases. Every mother produced more than 8.5 million TCR beta CDR3 reads, whereas every child provided 3 million to 3.5 million.

This clonotype was sampled from a boy between 10 and 17 years old in good health. Source material: blood. This sequence joins TRBV29-1 and TRBJ2-4; D gene ambiguous. The CDR3, as DNA: TGCAGCGTTGCCTCCAAAAACATTCAGTACTTC. It translates to CSVASKNIQYF.